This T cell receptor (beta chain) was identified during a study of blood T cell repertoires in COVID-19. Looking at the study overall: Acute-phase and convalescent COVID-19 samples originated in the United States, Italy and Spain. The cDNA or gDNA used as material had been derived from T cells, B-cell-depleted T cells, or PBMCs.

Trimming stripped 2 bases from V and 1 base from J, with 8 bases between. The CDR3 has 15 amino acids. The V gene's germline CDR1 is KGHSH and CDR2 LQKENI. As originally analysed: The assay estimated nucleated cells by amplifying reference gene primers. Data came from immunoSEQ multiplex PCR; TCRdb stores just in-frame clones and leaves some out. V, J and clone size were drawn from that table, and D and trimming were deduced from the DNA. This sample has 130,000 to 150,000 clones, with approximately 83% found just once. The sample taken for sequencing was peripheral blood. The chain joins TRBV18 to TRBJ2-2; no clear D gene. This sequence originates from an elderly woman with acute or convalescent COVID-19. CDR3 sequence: CASSPLTENTGELFF. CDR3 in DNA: TGTGCCAGCTCACCATTAACAGAGAACACCGGGGAGCTGTTTTTT.